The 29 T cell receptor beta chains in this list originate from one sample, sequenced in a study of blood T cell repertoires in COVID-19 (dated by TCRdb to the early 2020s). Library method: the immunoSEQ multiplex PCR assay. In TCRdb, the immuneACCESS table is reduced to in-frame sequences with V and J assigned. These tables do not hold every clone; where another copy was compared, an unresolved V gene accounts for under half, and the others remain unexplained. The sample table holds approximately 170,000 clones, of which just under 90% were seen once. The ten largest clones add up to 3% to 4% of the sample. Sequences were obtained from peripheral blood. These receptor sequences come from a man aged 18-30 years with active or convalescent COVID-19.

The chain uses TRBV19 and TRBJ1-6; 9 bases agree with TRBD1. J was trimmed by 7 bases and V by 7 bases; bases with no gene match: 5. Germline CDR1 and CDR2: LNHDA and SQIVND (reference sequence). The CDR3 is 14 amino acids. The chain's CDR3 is CASKTGQGNSPLHF. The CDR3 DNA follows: TGTGCCAGTAAGACGGGACAGGGAAATTCACCCCTCCACTTT. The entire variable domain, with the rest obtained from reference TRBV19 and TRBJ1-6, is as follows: DGGITQSPKYLFRKEGQNVTLSCEQNLNHDAMYWYRQDPGQGLRLIYYSQIVNDFQKGDIAEGYSVSREKKESFPLTVTSAQKNPTAFYLCASKTGQGNSPLHFGNGTRLTVT.

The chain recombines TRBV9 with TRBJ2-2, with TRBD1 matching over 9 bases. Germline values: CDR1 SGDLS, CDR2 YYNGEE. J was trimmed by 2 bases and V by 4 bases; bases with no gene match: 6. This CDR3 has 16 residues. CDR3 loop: CASSLGTGRNTGELFF. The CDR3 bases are TGTGCCAGCAGCCTTGGGACAGGGCGCAACACCGGGGAGCTGTTTTTT. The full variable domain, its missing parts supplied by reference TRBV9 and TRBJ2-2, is DSGVTQTPKHLITATGQRVTLRCSPRSGDLSVYWYQQSLDQGLQFLIQYYNGEERAKGNILERFSAQQFPDLHSELNLSSLELGDSALYFCASSLGTGRNTGELFFGEGSRLTVL.

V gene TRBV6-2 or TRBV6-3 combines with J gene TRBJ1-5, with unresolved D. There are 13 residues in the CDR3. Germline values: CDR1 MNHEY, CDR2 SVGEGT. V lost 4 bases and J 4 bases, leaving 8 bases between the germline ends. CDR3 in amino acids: CASSWGGNQPQHF. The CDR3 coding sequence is TGTGCCAGCAGTTGGGGAGGGAATCAGCCCCAGCATTTT.

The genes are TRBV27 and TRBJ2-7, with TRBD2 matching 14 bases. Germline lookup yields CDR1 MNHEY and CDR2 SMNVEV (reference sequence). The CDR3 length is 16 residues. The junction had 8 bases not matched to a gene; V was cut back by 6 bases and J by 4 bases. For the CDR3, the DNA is TGTGCCAGCAGCCCAGGGACTAGCGGGAGAGGATACGAGCAGTACTTC. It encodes CASSPGTSGRGYEQYF.

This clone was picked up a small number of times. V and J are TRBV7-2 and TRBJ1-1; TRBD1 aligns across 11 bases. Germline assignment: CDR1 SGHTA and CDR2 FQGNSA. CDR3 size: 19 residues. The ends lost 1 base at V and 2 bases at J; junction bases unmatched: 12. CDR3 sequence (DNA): TGTGCCAGCAGCTTAGGAATCCTCGGGGACAGGGGGAGAAACACTGAAGCTTTCTTT. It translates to CASSLGILGDRGRNTEAFF. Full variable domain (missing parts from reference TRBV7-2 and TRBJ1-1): GAGVSQSPSNKVTEKGKDVELRCDPISGHTALYWYRQSLGQGLEFLIYFQGNSAPDKSGLPSDRFSAERTGGSVSTLTIQRTQQEDSAVYLCASSLGILGDRGRNTEAFFGQGTRLTVV.

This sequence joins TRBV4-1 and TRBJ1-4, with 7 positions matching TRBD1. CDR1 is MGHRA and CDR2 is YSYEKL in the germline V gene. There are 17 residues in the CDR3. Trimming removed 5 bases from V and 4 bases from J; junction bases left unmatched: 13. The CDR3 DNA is TGCGCCAGCAGCGCACGAGGAGGGGGCTATAGTAATGAAAAACTGTTTTTT. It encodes CASSARGGGYSNEKLFF.

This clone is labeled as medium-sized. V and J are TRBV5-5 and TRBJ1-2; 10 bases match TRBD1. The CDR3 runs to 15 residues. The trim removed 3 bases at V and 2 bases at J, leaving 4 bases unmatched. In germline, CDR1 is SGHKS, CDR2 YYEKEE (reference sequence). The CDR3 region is CASSWGQGYNYGYTF. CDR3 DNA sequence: TGTGCCAGCAGCTGGGGACAGGGGTACAACTATGGCTACACCTTC. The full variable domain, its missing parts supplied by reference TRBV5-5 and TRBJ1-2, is DAGVTQSPTHLIKTRGQQVTLRCSPISGHKSVSWYQQVLGQGPQFIFQYYEKEERGRGNFPDRFSARQFPNYSSELNVNALLLGDSALYLCASSWGQGYNYGYTFGSGTRLTVV.

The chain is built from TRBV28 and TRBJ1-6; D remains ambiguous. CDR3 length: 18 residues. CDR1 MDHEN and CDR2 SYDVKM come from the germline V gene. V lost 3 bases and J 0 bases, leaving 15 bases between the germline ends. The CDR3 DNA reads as TGTGCCAGCAGTTTTTTCAGCGGGTCTCCCTCCTATAATTCACCCCTCCACTTT. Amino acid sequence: CASSFFSGSPSYNSPLHF.

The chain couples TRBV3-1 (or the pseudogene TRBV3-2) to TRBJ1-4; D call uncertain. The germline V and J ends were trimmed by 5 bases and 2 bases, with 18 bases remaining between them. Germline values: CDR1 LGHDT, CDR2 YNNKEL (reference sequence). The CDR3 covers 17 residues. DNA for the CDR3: TGTGCCAGCAGCGGATCAGGTCTAGGGAGCACTAATGAAAAACTGTTTTTT. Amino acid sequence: CASSGSGLGSTNEKLFF.

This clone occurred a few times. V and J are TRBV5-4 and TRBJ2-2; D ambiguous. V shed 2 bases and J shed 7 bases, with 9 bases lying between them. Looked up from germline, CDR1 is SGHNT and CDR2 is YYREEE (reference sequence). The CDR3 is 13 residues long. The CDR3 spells CASSFGGGGELFF. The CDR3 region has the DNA TGTGCCAGCAGCTTCGGCGGTGGCGGGGAGCTGTTTTTT.

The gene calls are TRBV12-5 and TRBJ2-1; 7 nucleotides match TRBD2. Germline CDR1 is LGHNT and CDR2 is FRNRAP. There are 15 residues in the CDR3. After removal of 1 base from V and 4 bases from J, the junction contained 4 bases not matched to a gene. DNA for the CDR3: TGTGCTAGTGGTTTGGAGGTGGGGGGGTACAATGAGCAGTTCTTC. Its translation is CASGLEVGGYNEQFF.

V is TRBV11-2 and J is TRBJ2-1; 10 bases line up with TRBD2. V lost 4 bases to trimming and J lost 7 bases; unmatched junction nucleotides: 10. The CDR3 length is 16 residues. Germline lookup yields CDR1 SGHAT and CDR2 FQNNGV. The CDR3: CASSSLWSGGENEQFF. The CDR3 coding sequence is TGTGCCAGCAGCTCACTTTGGAGCGGGGGGGAGAATGAGCAGTTCTTC.

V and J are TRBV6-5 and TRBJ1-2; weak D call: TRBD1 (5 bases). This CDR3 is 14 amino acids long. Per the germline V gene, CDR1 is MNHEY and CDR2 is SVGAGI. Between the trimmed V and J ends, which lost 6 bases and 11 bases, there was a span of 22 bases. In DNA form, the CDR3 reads TGTGCCAGCAGCCGGGACTTCGAGTATGTGTGGTACACCTTC. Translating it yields CASSRDFEYVWYTF.

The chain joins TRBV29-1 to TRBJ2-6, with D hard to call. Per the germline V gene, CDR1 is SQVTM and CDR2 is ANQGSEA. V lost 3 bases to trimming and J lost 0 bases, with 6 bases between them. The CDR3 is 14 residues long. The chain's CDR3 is CSVDVNSGANVLTF. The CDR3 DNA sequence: TGCAGCGTTGACGTTAACTCTGGGGCCAACGTCCTGACTTTC. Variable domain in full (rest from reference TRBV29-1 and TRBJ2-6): SAVISQKPSRDICQRGTSLTIQCQVDSQVTMMFWYRQQPGQSLTLIATANQGSEATYESGFVIDKFPISRPNLTFSTLTVSNMSPEDSSIYLCSVDVNSGANVLTFGAGSRLTVL.

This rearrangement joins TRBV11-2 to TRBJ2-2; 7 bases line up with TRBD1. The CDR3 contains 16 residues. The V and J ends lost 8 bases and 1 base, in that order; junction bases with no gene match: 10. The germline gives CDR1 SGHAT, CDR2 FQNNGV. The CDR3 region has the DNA TGTGCCAGCGTAGGGGGCGAGTATATGAACACCGGGGAGCTGTTTTTT. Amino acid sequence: CASVGGEYMNTGELFF.

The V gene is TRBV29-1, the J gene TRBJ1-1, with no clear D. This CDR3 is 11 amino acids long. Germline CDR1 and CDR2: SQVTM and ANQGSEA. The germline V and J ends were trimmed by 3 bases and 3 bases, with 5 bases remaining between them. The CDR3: CSVEADTEAFF. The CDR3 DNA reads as TGCAGCGTTGAGGCCGACACTGAAGCTTTCTTT.

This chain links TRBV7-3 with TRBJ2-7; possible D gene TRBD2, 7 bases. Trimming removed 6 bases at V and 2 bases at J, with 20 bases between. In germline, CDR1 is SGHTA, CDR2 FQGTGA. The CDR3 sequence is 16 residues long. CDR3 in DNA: TGTGCCAGCAGAAGCAAAGCGGGGACAACACCCTACGAGCAGTACTTC. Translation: CASRSKAGTTPYEQYF.

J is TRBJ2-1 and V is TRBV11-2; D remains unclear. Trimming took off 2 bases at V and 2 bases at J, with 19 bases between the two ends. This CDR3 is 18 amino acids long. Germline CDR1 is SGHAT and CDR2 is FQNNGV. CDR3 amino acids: CASSLSTGRLVAYNEQFF. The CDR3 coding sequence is TGTGCCAGCAGCTTATCTACGGGTCGTTTAGTGGCCTACAATGAGCAGTTCTTC.

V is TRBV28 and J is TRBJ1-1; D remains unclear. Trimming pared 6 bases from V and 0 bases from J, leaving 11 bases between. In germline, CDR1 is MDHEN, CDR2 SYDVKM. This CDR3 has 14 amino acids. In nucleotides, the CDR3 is TGTGCCAGCAGACTCGGGTCATTGAACACTGAAGCTTTCTTT. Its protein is CASRLGSLNTEAFF. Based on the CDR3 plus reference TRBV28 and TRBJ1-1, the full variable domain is DVKVTQSSRYLVKRTGEKVFLECVQDMDHENMFWYRQDPGLGLRLIYFSYDVKMKEKGDIPEGYSVSREKKERFSLILESASTNQTSMYLCASRLGSLNTEAFFGQGTRLTVV.

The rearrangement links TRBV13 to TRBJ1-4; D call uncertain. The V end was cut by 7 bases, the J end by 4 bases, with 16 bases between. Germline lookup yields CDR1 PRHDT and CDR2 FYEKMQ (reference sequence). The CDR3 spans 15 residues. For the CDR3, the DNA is TGTGCCAGCAAGTCAATTGCGAGAGTTAATGAAAAACTGTTTTTT. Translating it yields CASKSIARVNEKLFF.

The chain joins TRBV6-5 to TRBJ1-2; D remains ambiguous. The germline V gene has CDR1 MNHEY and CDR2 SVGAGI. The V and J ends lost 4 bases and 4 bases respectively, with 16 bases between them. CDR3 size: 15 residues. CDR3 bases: TGTGCCAGCAGTTCGAGCAGTCGGGGTCCCTATGGCTACACCTTC. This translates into CASSSSSRGPYGYTF.

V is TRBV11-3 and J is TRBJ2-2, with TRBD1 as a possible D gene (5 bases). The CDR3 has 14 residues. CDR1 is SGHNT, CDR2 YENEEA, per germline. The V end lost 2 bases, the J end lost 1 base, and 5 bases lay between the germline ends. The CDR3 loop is CASSLQGNTGELFF. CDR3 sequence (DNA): TGTGCCAGCAGCTTACAGGGGAACACCGGGGAGCTGTTTTTT.

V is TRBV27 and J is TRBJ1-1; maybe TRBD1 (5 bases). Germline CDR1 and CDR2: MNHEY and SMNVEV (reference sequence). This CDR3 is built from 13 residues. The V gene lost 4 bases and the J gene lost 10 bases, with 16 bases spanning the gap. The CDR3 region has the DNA TGTGCCAGCAGTTCTAATTCATTAACAGGAGCTTTCTTT. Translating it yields CASSSNSLTGAFF.

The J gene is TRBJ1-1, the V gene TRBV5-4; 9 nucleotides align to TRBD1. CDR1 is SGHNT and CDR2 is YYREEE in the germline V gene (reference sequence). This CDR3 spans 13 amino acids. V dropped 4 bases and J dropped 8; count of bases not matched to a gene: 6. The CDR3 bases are TGTGCCAGCAGCGACGGGACAGGGAGCGAAGCTTTCTTT. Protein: CASSDGTGSEAFF.

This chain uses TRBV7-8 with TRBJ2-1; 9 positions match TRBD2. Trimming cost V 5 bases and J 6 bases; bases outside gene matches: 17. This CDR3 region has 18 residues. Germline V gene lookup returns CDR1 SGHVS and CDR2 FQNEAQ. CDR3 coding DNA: TGTGCCAGCAGCGCTAAGTTCCGGATAGCGGGGGAAACCAATGAGCAGTTCTTC. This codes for CASSAKFRIAGETNEQFF. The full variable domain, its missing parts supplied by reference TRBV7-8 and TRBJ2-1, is GAGVSQSPRYKVAKRGQDVALRCDPISGHVSLFWYQQALGQGPEFLTYFQNEAQLDKSGLPSDRFFAERPEGSVSTLKIQRTQQEDSAVYLCASSAKFRIAGETNEQFFGPGTRLTVL.

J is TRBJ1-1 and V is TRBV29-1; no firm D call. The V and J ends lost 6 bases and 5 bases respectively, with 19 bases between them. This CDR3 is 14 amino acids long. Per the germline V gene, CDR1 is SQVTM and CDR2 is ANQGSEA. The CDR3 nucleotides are TGCAGCGTCTTGTACGCGGCACTCTCGACTGAAGCTTTCTTT. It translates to CSVLYAALSTEAFF.

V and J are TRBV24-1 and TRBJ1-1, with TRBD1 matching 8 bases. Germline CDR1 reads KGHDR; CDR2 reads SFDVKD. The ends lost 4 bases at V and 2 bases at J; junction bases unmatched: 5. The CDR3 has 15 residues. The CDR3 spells CATSDNRGGNTEAFF. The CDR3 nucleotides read TGTGCCACCAGTGACAACAGGGGGGGAAACACTGAAGCTTTCTTT.

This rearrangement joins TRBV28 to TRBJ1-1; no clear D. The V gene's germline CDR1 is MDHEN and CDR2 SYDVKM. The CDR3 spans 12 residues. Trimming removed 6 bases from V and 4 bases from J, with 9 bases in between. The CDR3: CASSTPGTEAFF. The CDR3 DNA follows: TGTGCCAGCAGCACCCCGGGCACTGAAGCTTTCTTT.

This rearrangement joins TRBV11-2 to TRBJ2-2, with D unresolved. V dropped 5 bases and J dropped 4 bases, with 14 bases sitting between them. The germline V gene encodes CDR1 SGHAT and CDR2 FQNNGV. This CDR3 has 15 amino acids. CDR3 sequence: CASSPPMTPTGELFF. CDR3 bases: TGTGCCAGCAGCCCTCCAATGACACCCACCGGGGAGCTGTTTTTT.